This T cell receptor (beta chain) is from a study of cytomegalovirus exposure and HLA in healthy donors. Researchers ran the PCR with 60 Vbeta and 13 Jbeta primers. The protocol was immunoSEQ multiplex PCR, while the TCRdb copy is restricted to in-frame clones and leaves out a portion. The sample lists fewer than 200,000 clones, around 81% occurring once. Study-level points and caveats: Later work showed greater clonal expansion in HLA-associated TCR beta chains than in equally common others. A later look showed TCR association rates differing by HLA locus, highest for DRB1 and lowest for HLA-C.

This clone has only one observation. Its target is unknown. The V segment lost 3 bases and the J segment 9 bases; nucleotides outside the gene matches: 10. The CDR3 contains 15 residues. Germline V gene sequence: CDR1 LNHDA, CDR2 SQIVND (reference sequence). The sequencing input was PBMCs. The TCR sequence derives from a woman in her 30s in good health and CMV-seronegative. The chain employs TRBV19 and TRBJ2-1; 8 bases agree with TRBD1. The CDR3 spells CASSMPRQGWGEQFF. The DNA for the CDR3 is TGTGCCAGTAGTATGCCGCGACAGGGGTGGGGTGAGCAGTTCTTC.